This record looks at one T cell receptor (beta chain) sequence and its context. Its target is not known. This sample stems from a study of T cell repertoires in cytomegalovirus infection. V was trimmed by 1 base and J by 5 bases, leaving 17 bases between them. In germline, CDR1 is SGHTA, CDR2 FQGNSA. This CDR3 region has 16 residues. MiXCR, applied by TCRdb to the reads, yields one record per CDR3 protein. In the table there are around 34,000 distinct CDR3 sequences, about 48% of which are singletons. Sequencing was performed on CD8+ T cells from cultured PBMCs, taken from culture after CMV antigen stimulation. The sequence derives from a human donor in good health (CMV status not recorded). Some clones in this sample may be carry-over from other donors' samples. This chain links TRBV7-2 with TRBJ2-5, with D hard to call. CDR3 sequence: CASSLEPTAMGETQYF. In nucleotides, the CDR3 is TGTGCCAGCAGCTTAGAGCCTACGGCGATGGGGGAGACCCAGTACTTC. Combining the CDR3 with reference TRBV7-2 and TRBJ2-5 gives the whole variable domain GAGVSQSPSNKVTEKGKDVELRCDPISGHTALYWYRQSLGQGLEFLIYFQGNSAPDKSGLPSDRFSAERTGGSVSTLTIQRTQQEDSAVYLCASSLEPTAMGETQYFGPGTRLLVL.